What follows are 5 T cell receptor beta chains derived from one specimen sequenced in a study of shared T cell receptors in the human thymus. The method was immunoSEQ multiplex PCR; TCRdb's version includes in-frame clones alone and lacks a portion of them. The data hold almost 550,000 clones, with approximately 80% observed a single time. The same sample was also studied in work on human thymus T cells.

Sequenced: thymocytes. The receptors originated from a boy under three years old with a congenital heart defect.

The J gene is TRBJ2-4, the V gene TRBV29-1, with a weak D call TRBD1 (5 bases). Germline loops: CDR1 SQVTM, CDR2 ANQGSEA. V lost 1 base and J 4 bases, leaving 8 bases between the germline ends. The CDR3 has 13 amino acids. The CDR3 protein is CSVEAHRKNIQYF. The DNA for the CDR3 is TGCAGCGTTGAAGCCCACAGGAAAAACATTCAGTACTTC.

The V gene is TRBV18, the J gene TRBJ2-3; D is uncertain. The germline gives CDR1 KGHSH, CDR2 LQKENI. V lost 3 bases, J lost 5 bases, and 15 bases lay in between. This CDR3 has 15 residues. The chain's CDR3 is CASSPTHLFRDTQYF. CDR3 DNA: TGTGCCAGCTCACCTACCCACCTATTTCGAGATACGCAGTATTTT. Full variable domain (missing parts from reference TRBV18 and TRBJ2-3): NAGVMQNPRHLVRRRGQEARLRCSPMKGHSHVYWYRQLPEEGLKFMVYLQKENIIDESGMPKERFSAEFPKEGPSILRIQQVVRGDSAAYFCASSPTHLFRDTQYFGPGTRLTVL.

The J gene is TRBJ2-1, the V gene TRBV7-8; TRBD1 might be the D (6 bases). V was pared by 3 bases and J by 8 bases, with 23 bases between. The CDR3 contains 17 residues. Germline CDR1 SGHVS, CDR2 FQNEAQ. CDR3 DNA: TGTGCCAGCAGCTTCGGGTGGTCTGCAGGGGAGAGCGATGAGCAGTTCTTC. It yields the protein CASSFGWSAGESDEQFF.

The V and J genes are TRBV14 and TRBJ2-1; TRBD2 matches at 10 bases. This CDR3 region has 17 residues. Germline V gene sequence: CDR1 SGHDN, CDR2 FVKESK. V was pared by 4 bases and J by 0 bases, with 6 bases of the junction left unmatched. The CDR3 reads CASSPKASGSSYNEQFF. CDR3 sequence (DNA): TGTGCCAGCAGCCCCAAGGCTAGCGGGAGCTCCTACAATGAGCAGTTCTTC.

The chain links TRBV29-1 to TRBJ2-1; 10 bases line up with TRBD2. Trimming removed 2 bases from V and 4 bases from J; junction bases left unmatched: 2. Germline V gives CDR1 SQVTM, CDR2 ANQGSEA. The CDR3 sequence is 14 residues long. The chain's CDR3 is CSVETSGTYNEQFF. DNA for the CDR3: TGCAGCGTTGAAACTAGCGGGACTTACAATGAGCAGTTCTTC.